Listed below are T cell receptor beta chains from one sample, sequenced in a study of T cell changes during pregnancy in multiple sclerosis. The table came from immunoSEQ multiplex PCR; TCRdb's copy has only in-frame clones and leaves some out. The sample has about 89,000 clones; 94% are singletons. Source: peripheral blood, taken after pregnancy. These receptors were collected from a female donor in good health, enrolled as a control in a pregnancy study. Both conserved end residues are part of each CDR3.

>18|TRBV27|TRBJ1-3
CASSPSQRRGLAGNTIYF
>13|TRBV7-9|TRBJ2-4
CASSLAGGNIQYF
>14|TRBV6-6|TRBJ2-7
CASEVPGQGNEQYF
>14|TRBV27|TRBJ2-1
CASSTTPGYNEQFF
>15|TRBV27|TRBJ2-1
CASSLTSGTYNEQFF
>13|TRBV5-1|TRBJ1-1
CASSSQENTEAFF
>15|TRBV28|TRBJ1-5
CASSFAGSRNQPQHF
>15|TRBV9|TRBJ1-1
CASSVGGLTFTEAFF
>16|TRBV5-1|TRBJ1-2
CASSSVSPTGTYGYTF
>17|TRBV28|TRBJ1-2
CASSSPSTGGGNYGYTF
>15|TRBV18|TRBJ2-6
CASSHGSSGANVLTF
>14|TRBV28|TRBJ1-1
CASSMTGTNTEAFF
>17|TRBV7-2|TRBJ2-7
CASSYRLVREGDYEQYF
>15|TRBV5-4|TRBJ2-1
CASSGDRGGYNEQFF
>13|TRBV27|TRBJ2-7
CASSLWAGGWKYF
>12|TRBV19|TRBJ2-7
CASSWTSGFGRF
>16|TRBV28|TRBJ1-5
CASSPFPQGFNQPQHF
>13|TRBV5-6|TRBJ2-3
CASSLSSTDTQYF
>15|TRBV2|TRBJ2-7
CASSGGQVSSYEQYF
>15|TRBV19|TRBJ2-3
CASSIQAAGTDTQYF
>13|TRBV2|TRBJ1-5
CASRTVGNQPQHF
>15|TRBV5-1|TRBJ2-7
CASSLESGAPYEQYF
>21|TRBV7-8|TRBJ2-1
CASSFPIAGGTLHSSYNEQFF
>15|TRBV7-9|TRBJ2-7
CASSPRDRSSYEQYF
>15|TRBV28|TRBJ2-1
CASSLGGRGRDEQFF
>14|TRBV5-1|TRBJ2-7
CASSFGTGIYEQYF
>15|TRBV14|TRBJ2-1
CASSQEGGSYNEQFF
>15|TRBV18|TRBJ2-1
CASSPSVTSYNEQFF
>15|TRBV10-1|TRBJ2-5
CASSESAKNQETQYF